This T cell receptor (beta chain) was documented in a study of blood T cell repertoires in COVID-19. Original data processing: Amplification of reference gene primers provided the estimated nucleated cell counts. Repertoires were generated with immunoSEQ multiplex PCR, while TCRdb's copy carries only in-frame clones and drops some. The V and J calls and the clone size are those of that table, but D and trimming were determined from the DNA. This table holds around 40,000 clones, approximately 87% found once. J lost 0 bases, V lost 4 bases, and 2 bases had no gene match. Germline lookup yields CDR1 MRHNA and CDR2 SNTAGT. The CDR3 totals 15 residues.

The sequenced sample was peripheral blood. This receptor was obtained from a man in his fifties or sixties with active or convalescent COVID-19. J is TRBJ2-3 and V is TRBV6-4; 9 nucleotides match TRBD1. The CDR3 is CASSATGGSTDTQYF. The CDR3 nucleotides read TGTGCCAGCAGTGCCACAGGGGGCAGCACAGATACGCAGTATTTT.